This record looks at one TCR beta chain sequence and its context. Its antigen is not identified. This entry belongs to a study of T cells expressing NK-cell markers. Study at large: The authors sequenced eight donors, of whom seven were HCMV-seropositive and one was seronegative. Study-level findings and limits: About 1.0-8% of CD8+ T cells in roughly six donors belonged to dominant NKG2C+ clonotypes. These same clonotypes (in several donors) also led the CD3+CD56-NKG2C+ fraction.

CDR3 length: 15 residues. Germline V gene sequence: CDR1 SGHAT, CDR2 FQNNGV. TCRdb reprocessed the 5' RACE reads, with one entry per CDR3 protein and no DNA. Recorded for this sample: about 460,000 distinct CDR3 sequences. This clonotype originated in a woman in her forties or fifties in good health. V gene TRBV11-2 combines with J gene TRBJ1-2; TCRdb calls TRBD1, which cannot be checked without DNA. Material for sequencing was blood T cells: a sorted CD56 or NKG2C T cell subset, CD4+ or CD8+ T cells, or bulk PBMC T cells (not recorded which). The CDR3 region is CASSLDRGQHYGYTF.